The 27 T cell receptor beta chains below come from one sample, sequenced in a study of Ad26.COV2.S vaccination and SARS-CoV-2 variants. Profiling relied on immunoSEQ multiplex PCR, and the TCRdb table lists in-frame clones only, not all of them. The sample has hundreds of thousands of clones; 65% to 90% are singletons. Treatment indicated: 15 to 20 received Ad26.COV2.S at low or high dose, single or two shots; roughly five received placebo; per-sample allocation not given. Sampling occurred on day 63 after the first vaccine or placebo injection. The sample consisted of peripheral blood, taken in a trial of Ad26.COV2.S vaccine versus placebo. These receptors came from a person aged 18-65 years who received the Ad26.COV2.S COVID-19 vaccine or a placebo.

The CDR3 coding sequence is TGTGCCATCAGCTCAAGGCAGGGGGGGACGGAGACCCAGTACTTC. Translating gives CAISSRQGGTETQYF. The genes are TRBV10-3 and TRBJ2-5; D tentatively reads TRBD1 or TRBD2 (7 bases each). The germline V and J ends were trimmed by 6 bases and 5 bases, with 19 bases remaining between them. This CDR3 is built from 15 residues. The germline V gene encodes CDR1 ENHRY and CDR2 SYGVKD.

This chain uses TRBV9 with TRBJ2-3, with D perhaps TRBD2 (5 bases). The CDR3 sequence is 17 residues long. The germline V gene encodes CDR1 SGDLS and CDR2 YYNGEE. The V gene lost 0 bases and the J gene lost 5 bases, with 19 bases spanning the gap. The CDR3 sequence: CASSVAPISGGGDTQYF. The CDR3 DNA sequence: TGTGCCAGCAGCGTAGCTCCTATAAGCGGAGGCGGAGATACGCAGTATTTT.

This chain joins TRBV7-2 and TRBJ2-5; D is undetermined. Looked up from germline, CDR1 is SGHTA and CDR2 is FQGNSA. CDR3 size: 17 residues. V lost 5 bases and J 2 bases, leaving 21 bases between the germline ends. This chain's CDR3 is CASSPPRRAAQQETQYF. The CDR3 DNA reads TGTGCCAGCAGCCCCCCCCGACGGGCAGCTCAGCAAGAGACCCAGTACTTC.

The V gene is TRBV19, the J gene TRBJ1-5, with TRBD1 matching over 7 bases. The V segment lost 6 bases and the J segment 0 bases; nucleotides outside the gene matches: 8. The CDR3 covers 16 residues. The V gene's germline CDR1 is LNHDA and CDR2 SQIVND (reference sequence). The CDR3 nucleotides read TGTGCCAGTAGATCGACGGGACAGTATAGCAATCAGCCCCAGCATTTT. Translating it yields CASRSTGQYSNQPQHF. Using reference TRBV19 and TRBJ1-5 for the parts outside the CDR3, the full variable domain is DGGITQSPKYLFRKEGQNVTLSCEQNLNHDAMYWYRQDPGQGLRLIYYSQIVNDFQKGDIAEGYSVSREKKESFPLTVTSAQKNPTAFYLCASRSTGQYSNQPQHFGDGTRLSIL.

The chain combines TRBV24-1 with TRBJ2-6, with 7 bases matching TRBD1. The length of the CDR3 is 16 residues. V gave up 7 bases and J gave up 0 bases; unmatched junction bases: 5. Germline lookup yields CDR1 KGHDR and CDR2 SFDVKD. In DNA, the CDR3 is TGTGCCACCAGCCGACAGGGAAGCTCTGGGGCCAACGTCCTGACTTTC. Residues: CATSRQGSSGANVLTF.

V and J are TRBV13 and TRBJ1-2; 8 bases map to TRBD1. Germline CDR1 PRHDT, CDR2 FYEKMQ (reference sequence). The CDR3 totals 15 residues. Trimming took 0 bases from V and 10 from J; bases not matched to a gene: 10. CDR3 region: CASSLGTGVKLDYTF. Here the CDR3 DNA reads TGTGCCAGCAGCTTAGGGACAGGGGTAAAACTTGACTACACCTTC.

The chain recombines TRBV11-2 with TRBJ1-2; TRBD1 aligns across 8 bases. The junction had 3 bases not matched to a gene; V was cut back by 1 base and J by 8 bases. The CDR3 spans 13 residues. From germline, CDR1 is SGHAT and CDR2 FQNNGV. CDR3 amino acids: CASSLVRTGGYTF. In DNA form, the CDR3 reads TGTGCCAGCAGCTTAGTAAGGACAGGGGGCTACACCTTC.

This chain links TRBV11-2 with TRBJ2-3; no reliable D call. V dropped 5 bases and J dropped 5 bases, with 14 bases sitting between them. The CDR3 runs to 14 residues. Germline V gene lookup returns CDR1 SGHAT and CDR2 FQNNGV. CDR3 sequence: CASSGPTREDTQYF. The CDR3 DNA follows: TGTGCCAGCAGCGGTCCGACCCGAGAAGATACGCAGTATTTT.

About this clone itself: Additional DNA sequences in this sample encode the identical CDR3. The CDR3 here is CASSLGQGHEQFF. The CDR3 bases are TGTGCCAGCAGCTTGGGACAGGGGCATGAGCAGTTCTTC. The rearrangement links TRBV11-2 to TRBJ2-1, with TRBD1 identical over 10 bases. Looked up from germline, CDR1 is SGHAT and CDR2 is FQNNGV. J gave up 8 bases and V 3 bases, and 1 base lay outside the gene matches. The CDR3 runs 13 residues.

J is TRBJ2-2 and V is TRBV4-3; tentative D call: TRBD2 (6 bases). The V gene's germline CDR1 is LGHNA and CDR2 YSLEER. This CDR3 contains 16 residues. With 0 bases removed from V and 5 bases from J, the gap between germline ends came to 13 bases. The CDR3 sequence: CASSQDPGEMTGELFF. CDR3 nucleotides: TGCGCCAGCAGCCAAGATCCGGGAGAAATGACCGGGGAGCTGTTTTTT.

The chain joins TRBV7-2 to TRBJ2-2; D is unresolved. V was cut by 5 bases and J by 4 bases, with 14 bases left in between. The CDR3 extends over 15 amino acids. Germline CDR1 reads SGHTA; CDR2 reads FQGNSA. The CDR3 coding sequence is TGTGCCAGCAGCCTTAACGGACCGAGCACCGGGGAGCTGTTTTTT. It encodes CASSLNGPSTGELFF.

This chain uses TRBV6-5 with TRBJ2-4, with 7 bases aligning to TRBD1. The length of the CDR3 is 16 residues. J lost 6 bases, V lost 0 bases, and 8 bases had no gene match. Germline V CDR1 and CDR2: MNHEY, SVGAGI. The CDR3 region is CASSYSQTGTGNIQYF. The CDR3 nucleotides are TGTGCCAGCAGTTACTCTCAGACAGGGACGGGAAACATTCAGTACTTC.

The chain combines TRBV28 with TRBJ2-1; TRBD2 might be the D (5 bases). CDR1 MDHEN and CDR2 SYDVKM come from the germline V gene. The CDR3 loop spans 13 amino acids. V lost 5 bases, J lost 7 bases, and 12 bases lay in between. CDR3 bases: TGTGCCAGCAGTCCGGGCCGGGGAAATGAGCAGTTCTTC. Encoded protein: CASSPGRGNEQFF.

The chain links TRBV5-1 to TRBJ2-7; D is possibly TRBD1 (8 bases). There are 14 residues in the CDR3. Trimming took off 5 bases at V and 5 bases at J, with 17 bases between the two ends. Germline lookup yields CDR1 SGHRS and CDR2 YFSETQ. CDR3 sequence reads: CASRDLQGGNEQYF. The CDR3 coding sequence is TGCGCCAGCAGGGACCTACAGGGGGGGAACGAGCAGTACTTC.

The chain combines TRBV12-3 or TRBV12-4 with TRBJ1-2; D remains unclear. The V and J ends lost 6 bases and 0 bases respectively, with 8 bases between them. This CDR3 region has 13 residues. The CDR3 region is CASRGPPNYGYTF. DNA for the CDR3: TGTGCCAGCAGAGGCCCGCCTAACTATGGCTACACCTTC.

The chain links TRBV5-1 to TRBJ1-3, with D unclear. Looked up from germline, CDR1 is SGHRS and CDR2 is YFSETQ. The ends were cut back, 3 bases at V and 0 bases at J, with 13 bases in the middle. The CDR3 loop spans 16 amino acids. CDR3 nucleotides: TGCGCCAGCAGCTCGGACGGCTGGATCTCTGGAAACACCATATATTTT. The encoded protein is CASSSDGWISGNTIYF.

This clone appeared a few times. CDR3: CASSLSGGVYSPLHF. CDR3 DNA: TGTGCCAGCAGTTTATCAGGGGGGGTATATTCACCCCTCCACTTT. The chain uses TRBV27 and TRBJ1-6; weak D call: TRBD1 (6 bases). Germline V gene data show CDR1 as MNHEY and CDR2 as SMNVEV (reference sequence). The CDR3 is made up of 15 amino acids. Deletions cut 0 bases from V and 8 bases from J, with 11 bases between.

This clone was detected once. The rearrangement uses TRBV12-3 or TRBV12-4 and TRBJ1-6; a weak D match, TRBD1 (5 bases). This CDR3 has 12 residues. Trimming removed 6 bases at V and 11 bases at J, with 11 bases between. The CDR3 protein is CASSRQGPPLHF. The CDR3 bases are TGTGCCAGCAGCCGTCAGGGCCCACCCCTCCACTTT.

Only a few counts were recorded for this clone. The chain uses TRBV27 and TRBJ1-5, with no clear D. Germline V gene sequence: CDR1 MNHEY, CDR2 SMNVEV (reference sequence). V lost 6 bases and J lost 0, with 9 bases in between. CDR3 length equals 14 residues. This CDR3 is CASRGPYSNQPQHF. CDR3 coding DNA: TGTGCCAGCAGGGGTCCTTATAGCAATCAGCCCCAGCATTTT.

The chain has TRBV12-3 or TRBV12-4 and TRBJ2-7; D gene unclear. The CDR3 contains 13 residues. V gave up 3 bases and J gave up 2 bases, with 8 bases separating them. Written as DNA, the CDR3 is TGTGCCAGCAGTTTGGGATCAACCTACGAGCAGTACTTC. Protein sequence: CASSLGSTYEQYF.

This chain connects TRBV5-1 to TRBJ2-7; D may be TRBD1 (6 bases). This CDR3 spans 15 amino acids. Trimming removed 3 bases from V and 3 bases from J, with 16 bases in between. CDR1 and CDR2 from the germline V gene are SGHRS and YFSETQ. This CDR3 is CASSSLDSRSYEQYF. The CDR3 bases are TGCGCCAGCAGCTCGTTGGACAGCCGAAGCTACGAGCAGTACTTC.

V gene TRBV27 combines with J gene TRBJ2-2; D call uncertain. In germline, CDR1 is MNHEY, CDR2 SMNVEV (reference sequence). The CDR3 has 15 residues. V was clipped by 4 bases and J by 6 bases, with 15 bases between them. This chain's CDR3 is CASSSLVQFSGELFF. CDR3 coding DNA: TGTGCCAGCAGTTCCCTCGTCCAATTTTCCGGGGAGCTGTTTTTT.

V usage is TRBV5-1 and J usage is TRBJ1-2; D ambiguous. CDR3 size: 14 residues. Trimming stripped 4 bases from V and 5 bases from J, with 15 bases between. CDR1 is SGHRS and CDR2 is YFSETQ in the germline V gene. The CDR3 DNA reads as TGCGCCAGCAGCCAGGCTGGGCCGTTATATGGCTACACCTTC. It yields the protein CASSQAGPLYGYTF.

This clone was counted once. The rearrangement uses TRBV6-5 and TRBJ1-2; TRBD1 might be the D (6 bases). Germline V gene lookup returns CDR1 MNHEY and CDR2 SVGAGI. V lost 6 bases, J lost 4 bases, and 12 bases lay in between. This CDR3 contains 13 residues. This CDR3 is CASSGQITYGYTF. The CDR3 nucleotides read TGTGCCAGCAGCGGACAGATTACCTATGGCTACACCTTC.

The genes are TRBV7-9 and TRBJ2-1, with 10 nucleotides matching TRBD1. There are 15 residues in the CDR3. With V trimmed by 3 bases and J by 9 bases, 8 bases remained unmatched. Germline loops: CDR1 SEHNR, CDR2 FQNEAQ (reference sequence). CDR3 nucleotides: TGTGCCAGCAGCTTCGGACAGGGGGTTGGGGGTGAGCAGTTCTTC. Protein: CASSFGQGVGGEQFF.

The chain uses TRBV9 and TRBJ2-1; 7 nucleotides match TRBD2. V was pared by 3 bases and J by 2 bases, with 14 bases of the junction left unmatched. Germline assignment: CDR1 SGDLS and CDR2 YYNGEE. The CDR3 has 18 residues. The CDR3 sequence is CASSARFSGISTYNEQFF. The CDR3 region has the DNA TGTGCCAGCAGCGCCCGTTTCAGCGGGATAAGTACCTACAATGAGCAGTTCTTC. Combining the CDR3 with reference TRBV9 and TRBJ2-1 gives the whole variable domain DSGVTQTPKHLITATGQRVTLRCSPRSGDLSVYWYQQSLDQGLQFLIQYYNGEERAKGNILERFSAQQFPDLHSELNLSSLELGDSALYFCASSARFSGISTYNEQFFGPGTRLTVL.

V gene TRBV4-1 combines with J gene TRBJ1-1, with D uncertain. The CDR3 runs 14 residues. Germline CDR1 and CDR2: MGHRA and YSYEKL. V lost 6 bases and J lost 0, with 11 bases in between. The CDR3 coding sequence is TGCGCCAGCAGACTAAACTCAGTGAACACTGAAGCTTTCTTT. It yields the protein CASRLNSVNTEAFF.